This T cell receptor beta chain originates from a study of cytotoxic CD8 clonotypes in ibrutinib-treated CLL. Germline V gives CDR1 SGHNT, CDR2 YYREEE (reference sequence). J was trimmed by 6 bases and V by 5 bases; bases with no gene match: 9. The CDR3 loop spans 14 amino acids. Study-wide points: At baseline, clonality was higher than in age-matched healthy donors and correlated with CD8+ counts. Sustained-remission and progressing patients diverged in sampling times. Clonality climbed at ibrutinib response, then dropped toward baseline at progression.

Details on this clone: What it recognizes is unknown.

Data came from immunoSEQ multiplex PCR; TCRdb stores just in-frame clones and leaves some out. The data contain over 75,000 clones, 60% to 80% of them singletons. This sequence joins TRBV5-4 and TRBJ2-3; the match to TRBD1 covers 7 bases. The sample was PBMCs, taken after 12 months of ibrutinib treatment. This clonotype was obtained from a human donor with chronic lymphocytic leukemia. The CDR3 spells CASSPPDREDTQYF. CDR3 DNA: TGTGCCAGCAGTCCTCCTGACAGGGAGGATACGCAGTATTTT.